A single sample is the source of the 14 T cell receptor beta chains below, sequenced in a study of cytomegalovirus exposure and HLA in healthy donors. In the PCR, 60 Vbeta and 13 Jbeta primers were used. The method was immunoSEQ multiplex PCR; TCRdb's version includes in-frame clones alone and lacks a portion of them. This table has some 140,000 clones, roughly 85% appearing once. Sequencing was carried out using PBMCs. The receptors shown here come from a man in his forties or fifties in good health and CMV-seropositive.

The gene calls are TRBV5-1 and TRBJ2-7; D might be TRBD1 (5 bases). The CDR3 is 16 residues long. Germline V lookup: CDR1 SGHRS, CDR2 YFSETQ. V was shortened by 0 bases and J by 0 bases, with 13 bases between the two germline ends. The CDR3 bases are TGCGCCAGCAGCTTGGGTTGGGGCGACGCCTCCTACGAGCAGTACTTC. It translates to CASSLGWGDASYEQYF. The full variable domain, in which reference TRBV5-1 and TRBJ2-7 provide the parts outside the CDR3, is KAGVTQTPRYLIKTRGQQVTLSCSPISGHRSVSWYQQTPGQGLQFLFEYFSETQRNKGNFPGRFSGRQFSNSRSEMNVSTLELGDSALYLCASSLGWGDASYEQYFGPGTRLTVT.

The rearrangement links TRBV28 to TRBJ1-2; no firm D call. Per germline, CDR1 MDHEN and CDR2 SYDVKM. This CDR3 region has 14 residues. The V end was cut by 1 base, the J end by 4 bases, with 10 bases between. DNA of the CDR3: TGTGCCAGCAGTTTATCAGCGTTGAGCTATGGCTACACCTTC. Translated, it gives CASSLSALSYGYTF.

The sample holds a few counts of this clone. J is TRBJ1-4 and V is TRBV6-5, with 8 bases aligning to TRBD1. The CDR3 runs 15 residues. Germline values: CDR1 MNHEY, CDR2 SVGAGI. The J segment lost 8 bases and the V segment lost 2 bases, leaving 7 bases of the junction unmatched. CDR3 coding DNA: TGTGCCAGCAGTTACGGGGGACAGGTGGGGGAAAAACTGTTTTTT. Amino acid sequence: CASSYGGQVGEKLFF.

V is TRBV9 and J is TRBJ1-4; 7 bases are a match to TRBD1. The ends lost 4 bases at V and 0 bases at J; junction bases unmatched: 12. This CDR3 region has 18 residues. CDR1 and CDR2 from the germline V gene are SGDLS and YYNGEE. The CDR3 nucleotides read TGTGCCAGCAGCCCATCGGACAGGAAGGTTGCAACTAATGAAAAACTGTTTTTT. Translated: CASSPSDRKVATNEKLFF.

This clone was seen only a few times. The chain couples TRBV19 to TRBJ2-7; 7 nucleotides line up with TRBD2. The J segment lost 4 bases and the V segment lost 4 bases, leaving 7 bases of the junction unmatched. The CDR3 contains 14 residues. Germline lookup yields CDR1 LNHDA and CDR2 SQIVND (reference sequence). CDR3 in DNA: TGTGCCAGTAGTAGCGTCCCTAGCGGTTACGAGCAGTACTTC. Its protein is CASSSVPSGYEQYF. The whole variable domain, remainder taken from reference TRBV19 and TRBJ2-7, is DGGITQSPKYLFRKEGQNVTLSCEQNLNHDAMYWYRQDPGQGLRLIYYSQIVNDFQKGDIAEGYSVSREKKESFPLTVTSAQKNPTAFYLCASSSVPSGYEQYFGPGTRLTVT.

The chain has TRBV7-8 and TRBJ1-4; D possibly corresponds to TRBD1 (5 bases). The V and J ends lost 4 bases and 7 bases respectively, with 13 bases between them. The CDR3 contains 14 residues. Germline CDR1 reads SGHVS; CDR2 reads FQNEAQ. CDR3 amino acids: CASSSRVTGEKLFF. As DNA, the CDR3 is TGTGCCAGCAGCTCCAGGGTGACCGGTGAAAAACTGTTTTTT.

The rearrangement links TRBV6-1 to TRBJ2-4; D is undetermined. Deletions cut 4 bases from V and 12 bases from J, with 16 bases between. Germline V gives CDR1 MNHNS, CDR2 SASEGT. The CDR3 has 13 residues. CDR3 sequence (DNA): TGTGCCAGCAGTGTCACGGGTCCTACTACTCAGTACTTC. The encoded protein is CASSVTGPTTQYF.

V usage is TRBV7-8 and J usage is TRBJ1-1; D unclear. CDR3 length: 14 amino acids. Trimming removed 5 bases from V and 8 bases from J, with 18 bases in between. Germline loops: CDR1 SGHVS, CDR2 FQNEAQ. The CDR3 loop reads CASSTHLEKLEAFF. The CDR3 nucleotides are TGTGCCAGCAGCACCCACCTAGAAAAATTGGAAGCTTTCTTT. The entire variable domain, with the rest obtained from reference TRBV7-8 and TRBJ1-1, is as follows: GAGVSQSPRYKVAKRGQDVALRCDPISGHVSLFWYQQALGQGPEFLTYFQNEAQLDKSGLPSDRFFAERPEGSVSTLKIQRTQQEDSAVYLCASSTHLEKLEAFFGQGTRLTVV.

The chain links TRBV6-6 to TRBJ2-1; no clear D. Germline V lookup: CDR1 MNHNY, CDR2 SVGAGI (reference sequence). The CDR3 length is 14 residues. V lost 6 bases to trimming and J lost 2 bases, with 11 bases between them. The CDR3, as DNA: TGTGCCAGCAGCCCCGCGGAAGCCTACAATGAGCAGTTCTTC. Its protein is CASSPAEAYNEQFF.

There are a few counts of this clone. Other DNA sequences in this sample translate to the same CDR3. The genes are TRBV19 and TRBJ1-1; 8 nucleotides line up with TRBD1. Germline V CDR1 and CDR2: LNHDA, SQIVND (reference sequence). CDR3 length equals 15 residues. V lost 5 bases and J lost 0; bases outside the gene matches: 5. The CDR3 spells CASSPRQGMNTEAFF. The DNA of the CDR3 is TGTGCCAGTAGTCCAAGACAGGGGATGAACACTGAAGCTTTCTTT.

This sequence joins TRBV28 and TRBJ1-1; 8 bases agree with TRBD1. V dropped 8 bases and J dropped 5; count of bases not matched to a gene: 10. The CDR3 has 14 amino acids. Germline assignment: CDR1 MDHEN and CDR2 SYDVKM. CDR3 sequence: CASGSGGRGTEAFF. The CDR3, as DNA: TGTGCCAGCGGTTCAGGGGGCCGGGGGACTGAAGCTTTCTTT.

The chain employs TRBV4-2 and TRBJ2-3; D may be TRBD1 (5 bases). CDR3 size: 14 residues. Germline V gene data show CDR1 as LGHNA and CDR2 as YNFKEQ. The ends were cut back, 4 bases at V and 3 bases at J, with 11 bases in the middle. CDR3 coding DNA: TGTGCCAGCAGCCCAGGGTTGGGGACAGATACGCAGTATTTT. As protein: CASSPGLGTDTQYF.

CDR3 loop: CASSLLAGEGNEQFF. The CDR3 nucleotides read TGTGCCAGCAGCTTACTAGCGGGAGAGGGAAATGAGCAGTTCTTC. This chain connects TRBV7-8 to TRBJ2-1, with 10 bases lining up with TRBD2. Trimming cost V 2 bases and J 7 bases; bases outside gene matches: 5. There are 15 residues in the CDR3. Germline CDR1 and CDR2: SGHVS and FQNEAQ.

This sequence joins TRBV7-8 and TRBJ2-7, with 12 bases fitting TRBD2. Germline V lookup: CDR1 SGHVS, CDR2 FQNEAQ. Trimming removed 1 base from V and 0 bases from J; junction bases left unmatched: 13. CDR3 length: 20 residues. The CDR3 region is CASSLVISLAGGWGSYEQYF. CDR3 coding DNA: TGTGCCAGCAGCTTAGTTATTTCGCTAGCGGGAGGGTGGGGCTCCTACGAGCAGTACTTC.